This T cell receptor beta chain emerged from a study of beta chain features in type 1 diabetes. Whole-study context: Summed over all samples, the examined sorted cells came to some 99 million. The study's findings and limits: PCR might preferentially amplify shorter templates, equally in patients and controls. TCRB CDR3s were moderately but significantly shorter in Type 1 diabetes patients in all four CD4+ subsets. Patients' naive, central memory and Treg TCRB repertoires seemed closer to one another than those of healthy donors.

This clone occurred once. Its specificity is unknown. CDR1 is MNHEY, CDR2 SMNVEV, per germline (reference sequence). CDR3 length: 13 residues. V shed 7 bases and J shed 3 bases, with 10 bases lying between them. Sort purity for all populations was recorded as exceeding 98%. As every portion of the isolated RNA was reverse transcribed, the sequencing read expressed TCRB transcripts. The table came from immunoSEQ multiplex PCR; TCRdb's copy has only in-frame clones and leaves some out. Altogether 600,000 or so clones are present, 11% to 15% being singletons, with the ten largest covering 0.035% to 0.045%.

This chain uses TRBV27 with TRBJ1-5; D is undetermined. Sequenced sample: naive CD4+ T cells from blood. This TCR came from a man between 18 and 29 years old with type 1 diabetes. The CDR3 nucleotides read TGTGCCAGCACCTCTCAAGTCAATCAGCCCCAGCATTTT. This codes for CASTSQVNQPQHF.